This TCR beta chain was recovered during a study of T-cell memory formation after mild COVID-19 (dated by TCRdb to the early 2020s). Regarding the research as a whole: TCR sequence clusters from the two donors were found to be largely donor specific. In a couple of donors, T-cell clones that expanded and contracted after mild COVID-19 were followed by sequencing TCRalpha and TCRbeta repertoires longitudinally. Two young, previously healthy adult volunteers made up the cohort, one male and one female.

PBMCs were isolated by Ficoll-Paque density gradient centrifugation. The sample was run on an Illumina NovaSeq 6000. TCRalpha and TCRbeta cDNA libraries were built by 5'RACE with constant-segment primers, adding sample barcodes and unique molecular identifiers. RNA was extracted from every sample with Trizol reagent. Library amplification was performed in two PCR steps, and a second sample barcode and Illumina TruSeq adapters were introduced in the second step. The libraries were sequenced on an Illumina NovaSeq using 2 x 150 bp paired-end reads. The original methods were these. With migec v1.2.7, reads were demultiplexed and then collapsed into UMI-guided consensus sequences. Using mixcr v2.1.11, UMI consensuses were aligned to TRA and TRB V and J templates and then assembled into clonotypes. A clonotype was counted as expanded or contracted only when both edgeR and NoisET called the clonotype significant, with the noise models trained on biological replicates. For edgeR calls, the thresholds were a false discovery rate-adjusted p below 0.01 and a log2 fold-change of 1. As an exploratory analysis of dynamics, PCA with hierarchical clustering was applied to max-normalized trajectories of the 1000 most abundant clonotypes. Separately sequenced CD4+ and CD8+ repertoires were used to assign the CD4 or CD8 phenotype of responding clones. In-frame beta chains were kept once TCRdb had trimmed the public reads at Q25 with fastp and called clones with MiXCR. Rows are unified per CDR3 protein, each entry keeping the most common DNA and genes. What appears here as the V and J calls and clone size reflects TCRdb's work, not the paper's. The sample table lists about 420,000 distinct CDR3 sequences, around 22% of them with a count of one. Jointly, the top ten make up around 13% of the sample.

The germline V end is reduced by 8 bases and the J end by 4 bases; junction bases left unmatched: 2. Reading the germline V gene (reference sequence) gives CDR1 DFQATT and CDR2 SNEGSKA. The CDR3 runs 14 amino acids, cysteine and phenylalanine included. Only CDR3 DNA remains: 42 bases, in frame from the first base. In regard to this clonotype: The antigen it binds to is not known. Base quality data are lacking; no much larger clone is found one base away.

What the authors observed across the whole study: Contracting CD4+ clones turned up mainly in the CM and EM memory subsets, whereas EMRA was where CD8+ clones were enriched. The study included only a couple of mild cases, and larger cohorts that include severe cases with pre-infection samples were judged to be necessary. Some responding clones were detected in pre-infection memory, suggesting pre-existing cross-reactive memory T cells joined the SARS-CoV-2 response. Whether the second-wave clones peaking on day 37 were SARS-CoV-2 specific was not confirmed. From day 15 to 85, contracting clones showed balanced CD4/CD8 phenotypes, whereas a second wave of clones that expanded from day 15 to 37 leaned towards CD4+.

Sequencing was done on a sample of PBMCs or a T cell subset sorted from them (not recorded which). The V gene is TRBV20-1 and the J gene is TRBJ2-2, and 15 junctional nucleotides match TRBD2. This TCR derives from an adult woman who had mild COVID-19 (a few samples of this study predate the infection). The sample titles of this study are shuffled in the database, so cell type and time point are left out; the donor was told from shared clones. Here the CDR3 is given as CSPGLAGGTGELFF. The DNA sequence follows: TGCAGTCCGGGACTAGCGGGAGGCACCGGGGAGCTGTTTTTT.